The 11 T cell receptor beta chains in this list originate from one sample, sequenced in a study of blood T cell repertoires in COVID-19. Only in-frame clones appear in the TCRdb table, and some are missing; sequencing was by immunoSEQ multiplex PCR. The table shows about 300,000 clones, with approximately 89% occurring only once. Material for sequencing was peripheral blood. The receptors shown here come from a woman between 25 and 40 years old with COVID-19, enrolled during active disease.

The chain links TRBV7-2 to TRBJ2-5, with a weak D call TRBD1 (5 bases). V was cut by 3 bases and J by 1 base, with 12 bases left in between. Per germline, CDR1 SGHTA and CDR2 FQGNSA. The CDR3 spans 15 residues. CDR3 sequence: CASSFLGVAQETQYF. CDR3 sequence (DNA): TGTGCCAGCAGCTTCTTAGGGGTCGCCCAAGAGACCCAGTACTTC. Complete variable domain (other parts from reference TRBV7-2 and TRBJ2-5): GAGVSQSPSNKVTEKGKDVELRCDPISGHTALYWYRQSLGQGLEFLIYFQGNSAPDKSGLPSDRFSAERTGGSVSTLTIQRTQQEDSAVYLCASSFLGVAQETQYFGPGTRLLVL.

The chain links TRBV5-4 to TRBJ1-1; weak D call: TRBD1 (6 bases). This CDR3 region has 14 residues. Looked up from germline, CDR1 is SGHNT and CDR2 is YYREEE (reference sequence). V lost 4 bases to trimming and J lost 0 bases, with 10 bases between them. The CDR3: CASSIGQLNTEAFF. The CDR3 coding sequence is TGTGCCAGCAGCATAGGACAGTTGAACACTGAAGCTTTCTTT.

The chain uses TRBV25-1 and TRBJ1-1, with 8 bases that match TRBD1. In germline, CDR1 is MGHDK, CDR2 SYGVNS. The CDR3 consists of 15 residues. Trimming at V came to 2 bases and at J to 3 bases, leaving 5 bases not matched to a gene. The CDR3 DNA reads as TGTGCCAGCAGTGAAGTGGGACAGGCTTACACTGAAGCTTTCTTT. Protein: CASSEVGQAYTEAFF.

The rearrangement uses TRBV4-1 and TRBJ1-1; weak D call: TRBD1 (5 bases). V dropped 0 bases and J dropped 3 bases, with 8 bases sitting between them. Germline values: CDR1 MGHRA, CDR2 YSYEKL. The CDR3 runs 14 residues. The CDR3 region is CASSQEWGDTEAFF. For the CDR3, the DNA is TGCGCCAGCAGCCAAGAGTGGGGCGACACTGAAGCTTTCTTT.

This clone was observed once. The chain combines TRBV9 with TRBJ2-3; TRBD2 might be the D (7 bases). Germline lookup yields CDR1 SGDLS and CDR2 YYNGEE. Trimming removed 4 bases at V and 3 bases at J, with 18 bases between. CDR3 length: 16 amino acids. CDR3 bases: TGTGCCAGCAGCACCCGTCCGGCGGGGGCTACAGATACGCAGTATTTT. Its protein product is CASSTRPAGATDTQYF.

J is TRBJ2-7 and V is TRBV28; 16 bases line up with TRBD2. Germline CDR1 MDHEN, CDR2 SYDVKM. This CDR3 is 17 amino acids long. The ends lost 7 bases at V and 2 bases at J; junction bases unmatched: 8. Written as DNA, the CDR3 is TGTGCCAGCATCGGGACTAGCGGGGGGGCCAACCCCTACGAGCAGTACTTC. This codes for CASIGTSGGANPYEQYF.

This clone was seen a few times. This chain uses TRBV7-9 with TRBJ2-5; TRBD1 agrees at 8 bases. Germline lookup yields CDR1 SEHNR and CDR2 FQNEAQ (reference sequence). With V trimmed by 2 bases and J by 2 bases, 4 bases remained unmatched. The length of the CDR3 is 15 residues. This chain's CDR3 is CASSLPGGDQETQYF. CDR3 bases: TGTGCCAGCAGCTTACCAGGGGGCGATCAAGAGACCCAGTACTTC. Combining the CDR3 with reference TRBV7-9 and TRBJ2-5 gives the whole variable domain DTGVSQNPRHKITKRGQNVTFRCDPISEHNRLYWYRQTLGQGPEFLTYFQNEAQLEKSRLLSDRFSAERPKGSFSTLEIQRTEQGDSAMYLCASSLPGGDQETQYFGPGTRLLVL.

The chain links TRBV3-1 (or the pseudogene TRBV3-2) to TRBJ1-4; 7 bases agree with TRBD1. Germline CDR1 reads LGHDT; CDR2 reads YNNKEL (reference sequence). CDR3 length equals 15 residues. The J segment lost 8 bases and the V segment lost 5 bases, leaving 11 bases of the junction unmatched. The CDR3 region is CASSATGRPGEKLFF. The CDR3 region has the DNA TGTGCCAGCAGCGCGACAGGGCGTCCTGGCGAAAAACTGTTTTTT.

CDR3 DNA: TGTGCCACCAGTGACCCGGGACAGGGGAGACGCTACACCTTC. This gives the protein CATSDPGQGRRYTF. The chain couples TRBV24-1 to TRBJ1-2, with TRBD1 matching 10 bases. The CDR3 runs 14 residues. CDR1 and CDR2 (germline): KGHDR, SFDVKD. V shed 4 bases and J 9 bases; nucleotides not matched to a gene: 7.

V gene TRBV28 combines with J gene TRBJ1-5; 11 nucleotides match TRBD1. The CDR3 spans 18 residues. Germline V CDR1 and CDR2: MDHEN, SYDVKM. V was pared by 2 bases and J by 6 bases, with 12 bases of the junction left unmatched. The CDR3 sequence: CASSLNRDRGMTGQPQHF. CDR3 coding DNA: TGTGCCAGCAGTTTAAACCGGGACAGGGGGATGACTGGTCAGCCCCAGCATTTT. The whole variable domain, filled in from reference TRBV28 and TRBJ1-5, reads DVKVTQSSRYLVKRTGEKVFLECVQDMDHENMFWYRQDPGLGLRLIYFSYDVKMKEKGDIPEGYSVSREKKERFSLILESASTNQTSMYLCASSLNRDRGMTGQPQHFGDGTRLSIL.

V gene TRBV4-3 combines with J gene TRBJ2-2; the match to TRBD2 covers 9 bases. J was trimmed by 2 bases and V by 0 bases; bases with no gene match: 7. The CDR3 has 18 residues. The germline V gene has CDR1 LGHNA and CDR2 YSLEER. The CDR3 DNA sequence: TGCGCCAGCAGCCAAGAGTTTAGCGGGGGCCCTAACACCGGGGAGCTGTTTTTT. This sequence encodes CASSQEFSGGPNTGELFF.